Included here is one T cell receptor beta chain sequence, with context. Its antigen is unknown. Each CDR3 protein is one row after TCRdb ran MiXCR on the reads. The table lists 100,000 to 150,000 distinct CDR3 sequences, 25% to 35% of them singletons. The sample belongs to a study of T cell repertoires in cytomegalovirus infection. About the study: HLA-B-restricted CMV epitopes that are well studied were used alongside recently identified HLA-C-restricted ones.

This CDR3 has 12 residues. Trimming stripped 1 base from V and 2 bases from J, with 3 bases between. The sample was CD8+ T cells from cultured PBMCs, taken from culture after CMV antigen stimulation. The chain carries TRBV12-3 or TRBV12-4 and TRBJ2-7; no clear D. This sequence originates from a human donor in good health (CMV status not recorded). Some clones in this sample may be carry-over from other donors' samples. The CDR3 here is CASSLVAYEQYF. The CDR3 DNA is TGTGCCAGCAGTTTAGTCGCCTACGAGCAGTACTTC.